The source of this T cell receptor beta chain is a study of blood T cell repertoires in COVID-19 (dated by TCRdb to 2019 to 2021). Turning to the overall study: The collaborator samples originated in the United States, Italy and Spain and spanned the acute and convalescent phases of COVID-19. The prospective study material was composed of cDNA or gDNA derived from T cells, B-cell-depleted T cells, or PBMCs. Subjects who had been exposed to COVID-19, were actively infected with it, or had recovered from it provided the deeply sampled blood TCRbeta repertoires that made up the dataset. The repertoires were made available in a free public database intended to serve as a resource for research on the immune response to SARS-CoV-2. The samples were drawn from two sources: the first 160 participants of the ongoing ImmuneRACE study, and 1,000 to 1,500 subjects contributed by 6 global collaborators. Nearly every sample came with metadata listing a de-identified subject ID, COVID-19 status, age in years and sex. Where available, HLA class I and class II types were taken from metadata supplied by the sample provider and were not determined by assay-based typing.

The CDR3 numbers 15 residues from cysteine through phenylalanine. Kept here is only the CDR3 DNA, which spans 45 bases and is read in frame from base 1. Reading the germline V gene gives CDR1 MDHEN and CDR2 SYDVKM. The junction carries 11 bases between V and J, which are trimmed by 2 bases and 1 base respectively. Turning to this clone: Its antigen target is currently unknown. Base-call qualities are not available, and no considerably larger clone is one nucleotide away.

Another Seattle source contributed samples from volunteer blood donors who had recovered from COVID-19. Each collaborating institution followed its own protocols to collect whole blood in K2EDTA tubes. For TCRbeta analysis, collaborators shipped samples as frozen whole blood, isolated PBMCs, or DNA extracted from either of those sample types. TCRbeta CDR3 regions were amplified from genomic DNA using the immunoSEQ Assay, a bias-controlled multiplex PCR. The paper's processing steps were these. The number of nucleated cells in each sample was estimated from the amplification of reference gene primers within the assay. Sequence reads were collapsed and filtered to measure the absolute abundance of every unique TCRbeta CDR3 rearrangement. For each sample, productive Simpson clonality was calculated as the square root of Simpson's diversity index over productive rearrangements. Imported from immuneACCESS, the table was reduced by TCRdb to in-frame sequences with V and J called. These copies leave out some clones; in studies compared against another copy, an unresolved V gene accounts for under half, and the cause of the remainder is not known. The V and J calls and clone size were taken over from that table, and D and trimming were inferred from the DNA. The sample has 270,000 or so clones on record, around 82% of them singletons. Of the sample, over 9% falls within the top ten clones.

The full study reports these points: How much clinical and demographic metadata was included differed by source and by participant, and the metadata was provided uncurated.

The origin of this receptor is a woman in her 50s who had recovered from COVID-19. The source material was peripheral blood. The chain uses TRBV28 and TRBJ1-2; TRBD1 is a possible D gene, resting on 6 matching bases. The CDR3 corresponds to CASSLGGAGNYGYTF. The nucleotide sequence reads TGTGCCAGCAGTTTAGGGGGGGCTGGTAACTATGGCTACACCTTC.